This TCR beta chain was sequenced during a study of blood T cell repertoires in COVID-19. Turning to the study itself: Sites across the United States, Italy and Spain contributed samples from acute and convalescent COVID-19. T cells, B-cell-depleted T cells, or PBMCs provided the cDNA or gDNA that served as material.

As handled by the study authors: Reference gene primer amplification gave nucleated cell count estimates. The data were produced by immunoSEQ multiplex PCR, yet TCRdb's version contains in-frame clones alone and is incomplete. V and J calls and clone size come straight from that table; D and trimming were deduced from the DNA. The sample consists of roughly 250,000 clones, 70% to 85% of them appearing once. This CDR3 region has 16 residues. Germline V gives CDR1 MDHEN, CDR2 SYDVKM. V lost 5 bases to trimming and J lost 2 bases; unmatched junction nucleotides: 10. The specimen sequenced was peripheral blood. V is TRBV28 and J is TRBJ2-3, with TRBD1 identical over 7 bases. This receptor was identified in a woman aged 40 to 50 with active or convalescent COVID-19. This CDR3 is CASSRPYRGTTDTQYF. CDR3 coding DNA: TGTGCCAGCAGTCGACCGTACAGGGGTACCACAGATACGCAGTATTTT.